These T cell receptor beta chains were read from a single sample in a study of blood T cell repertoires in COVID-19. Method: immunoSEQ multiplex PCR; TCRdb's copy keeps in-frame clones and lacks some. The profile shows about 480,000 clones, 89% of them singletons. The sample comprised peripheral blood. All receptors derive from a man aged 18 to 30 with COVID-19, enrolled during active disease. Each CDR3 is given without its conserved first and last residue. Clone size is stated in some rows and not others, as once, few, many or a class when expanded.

CDR3: ASSRQYEQY; size: .; J: TRBJ2-7; V: TRBV2
CDR3: ATSDLPGPEPQH; size: .; J: TRBJ1-5; V: TRBV24-1
CDR3: ASSPGTEGPGNTIY; size: .; J: TRBJ1-3; V: TRBV19
CDR3: ASSSDRGRGYGYT; size: once; J: TRBJ1-2; V: TRBV19
CDR3: ATSTRLNIQY; size: few; J: TRBJ2-4; V: TRBV2
CDR3: ASSLRQGGNSPLH; size: .; J: TRBJ1-6; V: TRBV7-9
CDR3: ASSGGTSASYEQY; size: .; J: TRBJ2-7; V: TRBV9
CDR3: ASMGQGNYNEQF; size: once; J: TRBJ2-1; V: TRBV2
CDR3: ASSPRLAAGVDEQF; size: .; J: TRBJ2-1; V: TRBV7-3
CDR3: ASSLAVAGETQY; size: .; J: TRBJ2-5; V: TRBV5-1
CDR3: ASSSTGTGGIYGYT; size: .; J: TRBJ1-2; V: TRBV7-9